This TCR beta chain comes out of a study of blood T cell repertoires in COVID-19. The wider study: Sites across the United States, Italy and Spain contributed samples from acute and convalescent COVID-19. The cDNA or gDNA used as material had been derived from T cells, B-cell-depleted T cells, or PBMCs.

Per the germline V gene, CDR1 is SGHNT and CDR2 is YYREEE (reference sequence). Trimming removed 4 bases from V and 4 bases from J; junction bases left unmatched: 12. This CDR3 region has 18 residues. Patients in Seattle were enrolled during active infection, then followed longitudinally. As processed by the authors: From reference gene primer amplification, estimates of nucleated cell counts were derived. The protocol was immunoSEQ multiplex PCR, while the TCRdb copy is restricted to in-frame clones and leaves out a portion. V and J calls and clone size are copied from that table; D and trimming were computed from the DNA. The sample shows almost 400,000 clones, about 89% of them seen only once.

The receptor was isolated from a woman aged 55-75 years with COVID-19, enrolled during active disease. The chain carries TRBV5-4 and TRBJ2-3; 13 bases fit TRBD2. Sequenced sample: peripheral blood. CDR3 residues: CASSGLAGDMSLADTQYF. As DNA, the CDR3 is TGTGCCAGCAGCGGACTAGCGGGGGACATGTCCTTGGCAGATACGCAGTATTTT.